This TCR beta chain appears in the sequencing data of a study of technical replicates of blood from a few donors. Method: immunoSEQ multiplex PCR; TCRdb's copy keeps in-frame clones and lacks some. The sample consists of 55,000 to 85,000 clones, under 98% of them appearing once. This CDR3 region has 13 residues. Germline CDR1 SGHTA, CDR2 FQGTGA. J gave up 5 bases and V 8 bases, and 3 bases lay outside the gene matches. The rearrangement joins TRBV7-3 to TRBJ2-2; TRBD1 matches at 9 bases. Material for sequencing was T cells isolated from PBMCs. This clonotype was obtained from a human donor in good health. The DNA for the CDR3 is TGTGCCAGCGGACAGGGGCGGACCGGGGAGCTGTTTTTT. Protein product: CASGQGRTGELFF.